Following are 32 T cell receptor beta chains from one sample sequenced in a study of PD-1 blockade in classical Hodgkin lymphoma. Every patient relapsed after autologous stem cell transplantation, and brentuximab vedotin exposure varied. Produced via immunoSEQ multiplex PCR; TCRdb's table is partial and in-frame only. The table has 95,000 to 100,000 clones, 80% to 90% seen once. The source was peripheral blood mononuclear cells (PBMCs), collected before the second cycle of nivolumab. These receptors originate from a human donor with classical Hodgkin lymphoma.

The chain uses TRBV11-3 and TRBJ2-3; D might be TRBD2 (5 bases). The CDR3 is 16 residues long. The germline V and J ends were trimmed by 4 bases and 4 bases, with 18 bases remaining between them. Per germline, CDR1 SGHNT and CDR2 YENEEA. In DNA, the CDR3 is TGTGCCAGCAGCTCCCGGGGTAGTCGTCCCCCAGATACGCAGTATTTT. The encoded protein is CASSSRGSRPPDTQYF.

This chain connects TRBV28 to TRBJ2-3; perhaps TRBD1 as D (6 bases). Trimming cost V 6 bases and J 2 bases, with 18 bases left between them. Germline CDR1 is MDHEN and CDR2 is SYDVKM. The CDR3 totals 16 residues. CDR3 region: CASSPLGASTTDTQYF. The CDR3 DNA reads as TGTGCCAGCAGCCCGCTGGGGGCGTCGACCACAGATACGCAGTATTTT. The full variable domain, completed using reference TRBV28 and TRBJ2-3, is DVKVTQSSRYLVKRTGEKVFLECVQDMDHENMFWYRQDPGLGLRLIYFSYDVKMKEKGDIPEGYSVSREKKERFSLILESASTNQTSMYLCASSPLGASTTDTQYFGPGTRLTVL.

The rearrangement links TRBV6-6 to TRBJ1-4; D might be TRBD1 (5 bases). The CDR3 has 15 amino acids. In germline, CDR1 is MNHNY, CDR2 SVGAGI (reference sequence). Trimming cost V 0 bases and J 7 bases, with 12 bases left between them. This CDR3 reads CASSYSPGIVEKLFF. The CDR3 DNA reads as TGTGCCAGCAGTTACTCGCCAGGGATTGTTGAAAAACTGTTTTTT.

The genes are TRBV5-8 and TRBJ2-6, with D maybe TRBD2 (6 bases). The CDR3 is made up of 14 amino acids. The V end was cut by 5 bases, the J end by 3 bases, with 9 bases between. CDR1 SGHTS and CDR2 YDEGEE come from the germline V gene. The CDR3 spells CASSRGGGANVLTF. CDR3 DNA sequence: TGTGCCAGCAGTAGGGGAGGTGGGGCCAACGTCCTGACTTTC.

The rearrangement links TRBV29-1 to TRBJ1-1; D remains ambiguous. CDR1 SQVTM and CDR2 ANQGSEA come from the germline V gene. There are 13 residues in the CDR3. Trimming removed 4 bases at V and 2 bases at J, with 11 bases between. CDR3 in DNA: TGCAGCGTTGCAACCGGCAGTAACACTGAAGCTTTCTTT. Translation gives CSVATGSNTEAFF.

This clone was picked up one time. The chain recombines TRBV2 with TRBJ2-7; 9 nucleotides match TRBD2. Trimming cost V 3 bases and J 0 bases; bases outside gene matches: 9. CDR1 SNHLY and CDR2 FYNNEI come from the germline V gene. CDR3 size: 17 residues. The DNA of the CDR3 is TGTGCCAGCAGTGAGCACAAGGCGGGGGGGCTCTCCTACGAGCAGTACTTC. As protein: CASSEHKAGGLSYEQYF.

The rearrangement uses TRBV29-1 and TRBJ1-2, with D unresolved. Trimming removed 1 base at V and 4 bases at J, with 13 bases between. Germline V CDR1 and CDR2: SQVTM, ANQGSEA. CDR3 length: 14 amino acids. The CDR3: CSVEGLRPGYGYTF. In DNA form, the CDR3 reads TGCAGCGTTGAAGGCCTCCGACCGGGCTATGGCTACACCTTC.

The J gene is TRBJ2-3, the V gene TRBV7-2; either TRBD1 or TRBD2 may supply D (6 bases each). CDR3 size: 12 residues. The V gene lost 5 bases and the J gene lost 11 bases, with 14 bases spanning the gap. The germline CDR1 and CDR2 sequences are SGHTA and FQGNSA. This chain's CDR3 is CASSPGRGRQYF. CDR3 nucleotide sequence: TGTGCCAGCAGCCCGGGACGGGGGCGGCAGTATTTT.

The gene calls are TRBV6-6 and TRBJ1-2; D is unclear. The CDR3 spans 15 residues. The V gene lost 6 bases and the J gene lost 1 base, with 15 bases spanning the gap. CDR1 is MNHNY, CDR2 SVGAGI, per germline (reference sequence). The CDR3 DNA reads as TGTGCCAGCAGCTCCGGGCCAAAGCTTAACTATGGCTACACCTTC. Protein: CASSSGPKLNYGYTF.

The CDR3 DNA is TGTGCCAGCACCTCAGGCAGGGGTGATGGCTACACCTTC. As protein: CASTSGRGDGYTF. V gene TRBV28 combines with J gene TRBJ1-2; D may be TRBD1 (6 bases). CDR3 length: 13 residues. Germline CDR1 MDHEN, CDR2 SYDVKM. V was trimmed by 7 bases and J by 6 bases, leaving 15 bases between them.

This chain uses TRBV6-5 with TRBJ1-2; D uncertain. V was clipped by 4 bases and J by 0 bases, with 9 bases between them. The CDR3 is made up of 14 amino acids. The germline CDR1 and CDR2 sequences are MNHEY and SVGAGI. This chain's CDR3 is CASSLGQANYGYTF. The DNA of the CDR3 is TGTGCCAGCAGTTTGGGCCAAGCTAACTATGGCTACACCTTC.

The rearrangement uses TRBV4-3 and TRBJ2-5, with 8 bases identical to TRBD1. The DNA matches TRBJ2-7 better at its end, which makes the J call doubtful. Germline lookup yields CDR1 LGHNA and CDR2 YSLEER. The CDR3 spans 14 residues. The CDR3 nucleotides are TGCGCCAGCAGCCAAGAGGACAGGGACTACGAGCAGTACTTC. Translated: CASSQEDRDYEQYF.

V is TRBV28 and J is TRBJ2-7, with 7 bases that match TRBD2. The CDR3 extends over 17 amino acids. Looked up from germline, CDR1 is MDHEN and CDR2 is SYDVKM. V was pared by 5 bases and J by 4 bases, with 17 bases of the junction left unmatched. In nucleotides, the CDR3 is TGTGCCAGCAGTCCAGACACCGGGGCGGGGGACCGATACGAGCAGTACTTC. Translating it yields CASSPDTGAGDRYEQYF.

The chain carries TRBV4-2 and TRBJ2-5; TRBD1 is a possible D gene (6 bases). V lost 0 bases to trimming and J lost 2 bases, with 22 bases between them. Germline lookup yields CDR1 LGHNA and CDR2 YNFKEQ. This CDR3 comprises 19 residues. In nucleotides, the CDR3 is TGTGCCAGCAGCCAAGACGGGACCGGGACAACATGGAGGCAAGAGACCCAGTACTTC. Protein sequence: CASSQDGTGTTWRQETQYF.

The gene calls are TRBV5-1 and TRBJ1-4; 7 bases agree with TRBD1. V lost 0 bases and J lost 8; bases outside the gene matches: 10. The CDR3 runs 16 residues. CDR1 SGHRS and CDR2 YFSETQ come from the germline V gene. The chain's CDR3 is CASSLGTGALREKLFF. Written as DNA, the CDR3 is TGCGCCAGCAGCTTGGGAACAGGGGCGCTTAGAGAAAAACTGTTTTTT. Combining the CDR3 with reference TRBV5-1 and TRBJ1-4 gives the whole variable domain KAGVTQTPRYLIKTRGQQVTLSCSPISGHRSVSWYQQTPGQGLQFLFEYFSETQRNKGNFPGRFSGRQFSNSRSEMNVSTLELGDSALYLCASSLGTGALREKLFFGSGTQLSVL.

V usage is TRBV19 and J usage is TRBJ1-5; D possibly corresponds to TRBD1 (5 bases). With 6 bases removed from V and 6 bases from J, the gap between germline ends came to 24 bases. Germline V CDR1 and CDR2: LNHDA, SQIVND (reference sequence). This CDR3 region has 17 residues. The chain's CDR3 is CASSRSSQGIVGQPQHF. The DNA of the CDR3 is TGTGCCAGTAGCCGTTCGAGCCAGGGTATAGTAGGTCAGCCCCAGCATTTT.

The rearrangement uses TRBV7-9 and TRBJ1-1; unclear D gene. V lost 5 bases and J lost 1, with 14 bases in between. The CDR3 is 15 amino acids. Germline CDR1 is SEHNR and CDR2 is FQNEAQ (reference sequence). The CDR3 DNA follows: TGTGCCAGCAGCCTCAAGGTCGGTGGGAACACTGAAGCTTTCTTT. This translates into CASSLKVGGNTEAFF.

In regard to this clone: The identical CDR3 is also encoded by other nucleotide sequences in the sample. The V call is TRBV5-4, the J call TRBJ2-3, with 9 bases aligning to TRBD1. The ends lost 5 bases at V and 1 base at J; junction bases unmatched: 11. CDR3 length equals 17 residues. The V gene's germline CDR1 is SGHNT and CDR2 YYREEE (reference sequence). CDR3 sequence: CASRRDVGQGGTDTQYF. As DNA, the CDR3 is TGTGCCAGCAGACGGGATGTGGGACAGGGAGGCACAGATACGCAGTATTTT.

This clone was detected once. The chain has TRBV9 and TRBJ1-6; 11 bases align to TRBD1. CDR1 is SGDLS, CDR2 YYNGEE, per germline. The CDR3 is made up of 17 amino acids. J was trimmed by 8 bases and V by 3 bases; bases with no gene match: 10. This CDR3 is CASSGGAGGQGDSPLHF. The CDR3 coding sequence is TGTGCCAGCAGCGGCGGGGCCGGGGGACAGGGGGATTCACCCCTCCACTTT.

This clone was recorded once. The chain has TRBV4-3 and TRBJ2-2, with 8 bases lining up with TRBD1. The CDR3 covers 17 residues. V was clipped by 0 bases and J by 4 bases; unmatched bases: 7. Germline V gives CDR1 LGHNA, CDR2 YSLEER. The CDR3 region has the DNA TGCGCCAGCAGCCAAGACGTGGGACAGGTGGCCACCGGGGAGCTGTTTTTT. Its protein is CASSQDVGQVATGELFF.

This clone was observed a single time. The chain carries TRBV11-3 and TRBJ2-1, with 8 bases aligning to TRBD2. The CDR3 runs to 15 residues. The V segment lost 5 bases and the J segment 3 bases; nucleotides outside the gene matches: 6. Per germline, CDR1 SGHNT and CDR2 YENEEA. This chain's CDR3 is CASSVAGGVYNEQFF. The CDR3 region has the DNA TGTGCCAGCAGCGTAGCCGGGGGGGTCTACAATGAGCAGTTCTTC.

The rearrangement links TRBV4-3 to TRBJ2-3; possible D gene TRBD2, 7 bases. Between the trimmed V and J ends, which lost 0 bases and 2 bases, there was a span of 24 bases. There are 20 residues in the CDR3. From germline, CDR1 is LGHNA and CDR2 YSLEER. CDR3 loop: CASSQDPGPRGPVYTDTQYF. The CDR3 bases are TGCGCCAGCAGCCAAGACCCGGGCCCGCGGGGGCCTGTATACACAGATACGCAGTATTTT.

The chain is built from TRBV5-1 and TRBJ2-1; TRBD2 is a possible D gene (6 bases). The CDR3 is 14 residues long. V gave up 1 base and J gave up 10 bases, with 15 bases separating them. Germline V lookup: CDR1 SGHRS, CDR2 YFSETQ. The CDR3 sequence: CASSLILASGEQFF. CDR3 bases: TGCGCCAGCAGCTTGATACTAGCAAGTGGGGAGCAGTTCTTC. The full variable domain, its missing parts supplied by reference TRBV5-1 and TRBJ2-1, is KAGVTQTPRYLIKTRGQQVTLSCSPISGHRSVSWYQQTPGQGLQFLFEYFSETQRNKGNFPGRFSGRQFSNSRSEMNVSTLELGDSALYLCASSLILASGEQFFGPGTRLTVL.

V usage is TRBV19 and J usage is TRBJ1-1, with D perhaps TRBD1 (6 bases). This CDR3 contains 14 residues. Trimming removed 5 bases from V and 1 base from J, with 11 bases in between. CDR1 and CDR2 from the germline V gene are LNHDA and SQIVND (reference sequence). The chain's CDR3 is CASSENRENTEAFF. The CDR3 DNA is TGTGCCAGTAGTGAGAACAGGGAGAACACTGAAGCTTTCTTT.

The chain carries TRBV4-3 and TRBJ2-1; TRBD2 matches 10 bases. This CDR3 comprises 16 residues. J gave up 7 bases and V 4 bases, and 10 bases lay outside the gene matches. Germline assignment: CDR1 LGHNA and CDR2 YSLEER. CDR3 protein: CASSLTLAGDFNEQFF. The CDR3 DNA reads TGCGCCAGCAGCCTGACCCTAGCGGGGGACTTTAATGAGCAGTTCTTC.

This clone was counted a single time. The junction does not match germline at one end; this may be a read error. The identical CDR3 is also encoded by other nucleotide sequences in the sample. The gene calls are TRBV27 and TRBJ1-4; D remains ambiguous. The CDR3 contains 13 residues. Per germline, CDR1 MNHEY and CDR2 SMNVEV (reference sequence). CDR3 residues: CASSTRSNEKLFF. In DNA, the CDR3 is TGTGCCAGCAGTACTAGATCTAATGAAAAATTGTTTTTT.

The rearrangement joins TRBV6-4 to TRBJ1-1; D is perhaps TRBD1 (6 bases). Germline V gives CDR1 MRHNA, CDR2 SNTAGT. V was cut by 0 bases and J by 6 bases, with 8 bases left in between. CDR3 length: 13 amino acids. For the CDR3, the DNA is TGTGCCAGCAGTGACTCGAAGGGGGCTGAAGCTTTCTTT. Translated, it gives CASSDSKGAEAFF.

This clone was seen just once. A read error is possible here, since a much larger clone lies one base away. This sample includes further DNA sequences coding for the same CDR3. The chain uses TRBV6-1 and TRBJ1-6, with 9 positions matching TRBD1. This CDR3 contains 14 residues. Losses at the gene ends were 4 bases for V and 7 bases for J; bases not matched to a gene: 2. Germline V gene sequence: CDR1 MNHNS, CDR2 SASEGT. The CDR3 coding sequence is TGTGCCAGCAGTGGGGACAGGGAGAATTCACCCCTCCACTTT. Translating gives CASSGDRENSPLHF.

The V call is TRBV5-6, the J call TRBJ2-1, with D perhaps matching TRBD1 or TRBD2 (5 bases each). This CDR3 is built from 16 residues. The V and J ends lost 5 bases and 5 bases respectively, with 20 bases between them. Germline V gene lookup returns CDR1 SGHDT and CDR2 YYEEEE. CDR3 nucleotide sequence: TGTGCCAGCAGGCCCGCCGGGACCGGGACGAACAATGAGCAGTTCTTC. This codes for CASRPAGTGTNNEQFF.

The chain joins TRBV6-5 to TRBJ1-2; 7 bases map to TRBD1. The trim removed 4 bases at V and 5 bases at J, leaving 4 bases unmatched. The CDR3 is 13 amino acids. CDR1 is MNHEY and CDR2 is SVGAGI in the germline V gene. CDR3 residues: CASSSGQKYGYTF. The CDR3 DNA sequence: TGTGCCAGCAGTTCGGGACAGAAGTATGGCTACACCTTC.

The chain employs TRBV5-4 and TRBJ1-2, with a weak D call TRBD1 (5 bases). Germline V gene lookup returns CDR1 SGHNT and CDR2 YYREEE (reference sequence). The CDR3 has 13 residues. Trimming stripped 0 bases from V and 8 bases from J, with 11 bases between. The CDR3: CASSLAGGDGYTF. CDR3 DNA: TGTGCCAGCAGCTTGGCCGGAGGGGACGGCTACACCTTC.

The V gene is TRBV4-1, the J gene TRBJ2-2, with D tentatively TRBD2 (7 bases). Germline V gives CDR1 MGHRA, CDR2 YSYEKL. Trimming pared 1 base from V and 6 bases from J, leaving 18 bases between. This CDR3 region has 17 residues. This CDR3 is CASSQALKGGIAGELFF. DNA of the CDR3: TGCGCCAGCAGCCAAGCTTTGAAGGGGGGGATTGCCGGGGAGCTGTTTTTT.